This T cell receptor beta chain is drawn from a study of T cells in Graves' hyperthyroidism and ophthalmopathy. RNA transcripts served as the template for amplifying TCR beta CDR3 regions. Carried out on the TCR CDR3, a first-round RT-PCR used the HTBI primer set. Each CDR3 protein is one row after TCRdb ran MiXCR on the multiplex PCR reads. The table has about 770,000 distinct CDR3 sequences, about 19% seen once; the top ten hold around 15%. Germline V CDR1 and CDR2: SGHTA, FQGNSA. This CDR3 contains 14 residues. V lost 8 bases to trimming and J lost 1 base, with 15 bases between them. Sequences were obtained from blood. This sequence originates from a woman in her forties or fifties with Graves' hyperthyroidism that later progressed to Graves' ophthalmopathy. V is TRBV7-2 and J is TRBJ2-7; D gene uncertain. For the CDR3, the DNA is TGTGCCAGCTCTCAGACCGACGGTTCCTACGAGCAGTACTTC. Its translation is CASSQTDGSYEQYF.